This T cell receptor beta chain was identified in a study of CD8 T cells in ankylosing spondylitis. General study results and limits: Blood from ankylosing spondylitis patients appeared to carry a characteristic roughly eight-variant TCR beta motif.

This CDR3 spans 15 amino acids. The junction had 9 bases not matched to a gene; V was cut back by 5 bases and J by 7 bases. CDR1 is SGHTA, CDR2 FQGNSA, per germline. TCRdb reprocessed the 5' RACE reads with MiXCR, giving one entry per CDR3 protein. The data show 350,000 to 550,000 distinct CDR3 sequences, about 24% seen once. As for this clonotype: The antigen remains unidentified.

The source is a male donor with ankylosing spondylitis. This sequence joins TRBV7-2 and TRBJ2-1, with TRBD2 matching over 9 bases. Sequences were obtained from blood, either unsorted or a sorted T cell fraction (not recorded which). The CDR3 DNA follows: TGTGCCAGCAGCCCCGCGGGACTAGCAGTAAATGAGCAGTTCTTC. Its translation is CASSPAGLAVNEQFF.